These T cell receptor beta chains were read from a single sample in a study of regulatory T cells in long-lasting Graves disease. Via MiXCR, TCRdb re-called the multiplex PCR reads, giving one row per CDR3 protein. Here the sample spans around 500,000 distinct CDR3 sequences, roughly 20% being singletons. The source material was peripheral blood mononuclear cells (PBMCs), sampled when the disease was refractory, from a patient treated with antithyroid drugs. All receptors come from a female donor with Graves disease. Both conserved end residues are part of each CDR3. A D gene is named only where the DNA matches it firmly. Only part of the rows carry a size: once, few, many, or a class if the clone is expanded.

TRBV3-1	few	TRBJ2-7	-	TGTGCCAGCAGCCGCCTCGACGAGCAGTACTTC	CASSRLDEQYF
TRBV20-1	many	TRBJ2-7	TRBD2	TGCAGTGCCCAAAGCGGGAGGGCCTCCGAGCAGTACTTC	CSAQSGRASEQYF
TRBV28	many	TRBJ1-4	-	TGTGCCAGCAGTTTAAAGTGGCGGGGGGCCGTTGAAAAACTGTTTTTT	CASSLKWRGAVEKLFF
TRBV20-1	many	TRBJ2-7	-	TGCAGTGCTAGTCGGGTCTACGAGCAGTACTTC	CSASRVYEQYF
TRBV6-1	-	TRBJ2-1	-	TGTGCCAGCAGACACGTCGGGCGCGAGCAGTTCTTC	CASRHVGREQFF
TRBV5-1	-	TRBJ2-1	-	TGCGCCAGCAGCTTGGGGGGGCCCTACAATGAGCAGTTCTTC	CASSLGGPYNEQFF
TRBV27	-	TRBJ2-2	-	TGTGCCAGCAGAGGGACTCAGAACACCGGGGAGCTGTTTTTT	CASRGTQNTGELFF
TRBV20-1	many	TRBJ2-7	-	TGCAGTGCTAGATCTGGGTACGAGCAGTACTTC	CSARSGYEQYF
TRBV2	few	TRBJ2-3	-	TGTGCCAGAGCTAGTTCTAGCACAGATACGCAGTATTTT	CARASSSTDTQYF
TRBV30	few	TRBJ2-2	TRBD2	TGTGCCTGGAGTGTACGGGGGGGGAGAACGACCGGGGAGCTGTTTTTT	CAWSVRGGRTTGELFF
TRBV12-3/TRBV12-4	many	TRBJ2-5	TRBD1	TGTGCCAGCAGCCTGGCAGGGGGCAAGGAGACCCAGTACTTC	CASSLAGGKETQYF
TRBV27	few	TRBJ2-7	TRBD2	TGTGCCAGCAGGAAAGGGGCTAGCGGGAGTCGCGAGCAGTACTTC	CASRKGASGSREQYF
TRBV9	-	TRBJ1-1	-	TGTGCCAGCAGCGTAGAGAGGACCACTGAAGCTTTCTTT	CASSVERTTEAFF
TRBV28	many	TRBJ2-7	-	TGTGCCAGCAGTCCTGGACGCCTCCAGGCTGACTTC	CASSPGRLQADF
TRBV15	-	TRBJ1-2	-	TGTGCCACCAGCAGAGACTATTATGGCTACACCTTC	CATSRDYYGYTF
TRBV30	many	TRBJ1-1	TRBD1	TGTGCCGAAGACAGGGGGGACACTGAAGCTTTCTTT	CAEDRGDTEAFF
TRBV20-1	once	TRBJ2-1	TRBD1	TGCAGTGCTAGAGGTCTGGTAGGGGGCTATAACAATGAGCAGTTCTTC	CSARGLVGGYNNEQFF
TRBV7-9	-	TRBJ2-1	TRBD1	TGTGCCAGCAGCCCACAGAGTGGACAGGGCTTCAATGAGCAGTTCTTC	CASSPQSGQGFNEQFF
TRBV3-1	few	TRBJ2-2	TRBD2	TGTGCCAGCAGCCAAGACCAAGCGGGAGGGATAAGTTCCGGGGAGCTGTTTTTT	CASSQDQAGGISSGELFF
TRBV11-2	many	TRBJ2-2	TRBD2	TGTGCCAGCAGCCGCGGGGGGGGCAGGGGTTTCGCGAACACCGGGGAGCTGTTTTTT	CASSRGGGRGFANTGELFF
TRBV2	-	TRBJ2-7	-	TGTGCCAGCAGATACAGGGATCACGAGCAGTACTTC	CASRYRDHEQYF
TRBV15	-	TRBJ1-1	TRBD1	TGTGCCACCAGCAGAGCCGGGACAGAGTTCACTGAAGCTTTCTTT	CATSRAGTEFTEAFF
TRBV20-1	-	TRBJ2-7	TRBD2	TGCAGTGCACCTCGGACTAGCTTAACCTCCTACGAGCAGTACTTC	CSAPRTSLTSYEQYF
TRBV7-9	-	TRBJ1-5	TRBD1	TGTGCCAGCAGCTTAGGGTCGACACAGGGGGTTCGGATCGGCAATCAGCCCCAGCATTTT	CASSLGSTQGVRIGNQPQHF
TRBV5-1	many	TRBJ2-7	-	TGCGCCAGCAGCTTGGCCCCGAGGGGTGGGGAGCAGTACTTC	CASSLAPRGGEQYF
TRBV30	many	TRBJ1-5	-	TGTGCCTGGAGTCAAGGGCGCAATCAGCCCCAGCATTTT	CAWSQGRNQPQHF
TRBV10-3	-	TRBJ2-7	-	TGTGCCTCCCGGGACGGTCCCTACGAGCAGTACTTC	CASRDGPYEQYF
TRBV11-3	-	TRBJ2-3	-	TGTGCCAGCAGCCGTAGACTAGAAGATACGCAGTATTTT	CASSRRLEDTQYF
TRBV27	-	TRBJ2-1	TRBD2	TGTGCCAGCAGTAGATTAGGACTAGCGGACTACAATGAGCAGTTCTTC	CASSRLGLADYNEQFF
TRBV6-2/TRBV6-3	few	TRBJ2-3	TRBD2	TGTGCCAGCAGTCAAGGGACTAGCAGTTACACAGATACGCAGTATTTT	CASSQGTSSYTDTQYF
TRBV27	many	TRBJ2-4	TRBD1	TGTGCCATCGGGGACAGGGCCAAAAACATTCAGTACTTC	CAIGDRAKNIQYF
TRBV6-1	-	TRBJ2-3	TRBD2	TGTGCCAGCAGCCCGGCGGGACTAGCGGGGCCCACAGATACGCAGTATTTT	CASSPAGLAGPTDTQYF
TRBV7-6	many	TRBJ2-5	-	TGTGCCAGCAGCCAATCTGGTAGCCAAGAGACCCAGTACTTC	CASSQSGSQETQYF
TRBV6-5	many	TRBJ1-5	TRBD1	TGTGCCAGCAGTTTAAACCAGGGGGAGAATCAGCCCCAGCATTTT	CASSLNQGENQPQHF
TRBV11-2	many	TRBJ2-5	-	TGTGCCAGCAGCGCCTGGGACCTGCAAGAGACCCAGTACTTC	CASSAWDLQETQYF
TRBV5-6	few	TRBJ1-6	TRBD1	TGTGCCAGCAGATCGAACAGGGGGGGTATTTATTCACCCCTCCACTTT	CASRSNRGGIYSPLHF
TRBV6-1	few	TRBJ1-5	TRBD1	TGTGCCAGCAGTCCCTGGGGGCAGGGGGTGGCCCAGCCCCAGCATTTT	CASSPWGQGVAQPQHF
TRBV25-1	-	TRBJ1-1	-	TGTGCCAGCAGTGAGGGGGGGACATTAATGAACACTGAAGCTTTCTTT	CASSEGGTLMNTEAFF
TRBV28	many	TRBJ2-7	TRBD2	TGTGCCAGCAGTTTAAGCATGGGACTAGCGGGAAAACTCTACGAGCAGTACTTC	CASSLSMGLAGKLYEQYF
TRBV7-8	-	TRBJ2-7	TRBD1	TGTGCCAGCAGCGAGTGGACAGGGGGCCGGGACGAGCAGTACTTC	CASSEWTGGRDEQYF
TRBV7-2	-	TRBJ2-7	TRBD1	TGTGCCAGCAGCTTAGAGGGGGACAGATCCTACGAGCAGTACTTC	CASSLEGDRSYEQYF
TRBV27	-	TRBJ1-2	-	TGTGCCAGCAGTCCCCAGTCGGAAGGGGACTATGGCTACACCTTC	CASSPQSEGDYGYTF
TRBV2	-	TRBJ1-4	TRBD1	TGTGCCAGCCGAGGGGGCGCGACTAATGAAAAACTGTTTTTT	CASRGGATNEKLFF
TRBV12-3/TRBV12-4	-	TRBJ2-3	TRBD2	TGTGCCGGCAGTTTAGCGGGAGGAGATACGCAGTATTTT	CAGSLAGGDTQYF
TRBV3-1	many	TRBJ2-7	-	TGTGCCAGCAGCTACGGCACGTCCTCCTACGAGCAGTACTTC	CASSYGTSSYEQYF
TRBV12-3/TRBV12-4	many	TRBJ1-1	TRBD1	TGTGCCAGCACAGGGGGGCCGAACACTGAAGCTTTCTTT	CASTGGPNTEAFF
TRBV7-9	few	TRBJ2-7	TRBD2	TGTGCCAGCAGCTCACTACTAGCGGACCCCTACGAGCAGTACTTC	CASSSLLADPYEQYF